These 5 T cell receptor beta chains were sequenced from one sample in a study of T cell responses to AZD1222 COVID-19 vaccine. Only in-frame clones appear in the TCRdb table, and some are missing; sequencing was by immunoSEQ multiplex PCR. The table records 52,000 or so clones, around 85% of them present only once. The sample was peripheral blood, taken on day 0 of AZD1222 vaccination. All receptors come from an adult in good health.

The V call is TRBV4-1, the J call TRBJ1-4; D gene ambiguous. CDR1 MGHRA and CDR2 YSYEKL come from the germline V gene. The CDR3 length is 15 residues. V gave up 4 bases and J gave up 4 bases, with 13 bases separating them. CDR3 region: CASSLTRAFNEKLFF. In DNA form, the CDR3 reads TGCGCCAGCAGCCTTACCAGAGCTTTTAATGAAAAACTGTTTTTT.

J is TRBJ2-1 and V is TRBV19; 14 bases map to TRBD2. J was trimmed by 5 bases and V by 9 bases; bases with no gene match: 6. CDR3 length: 15 residues. Germline V gives CDR1 LNHDA, CDR2 SQIVND (reference sequence). The CDR3 is CASSGLAGGNNEQFF. CDR3 in DNA: TGTGCCAGCTCCGGACTAGCGGGAGGCAACAATGAGCAGTTCTTC.

This chain uses TRBV28 with TRBJ1-4, with a possible D match to TRBD1 (6 bases). Germline CDR1 MDHEN, CDR2 SYDVKM. V shed 6 bases and J shed 0 bases, with 14 bases lying between them. The CDR3 extends over 16 amino acids. CDR3 nucleotide sequence: TGTGCCAGCAGCGTGACAGGCGCGCCAACTAATGAAAAACTGTTTTTT. This sequence encodes CASSVTGAPTNEKLFF.

This clone was detected only once. This sequence joins TRBV3-1 (or the pseudogene TRBV3-2) and TRBJ1-6; D might be TRBD1 (5 bases). V gave up 0 bases and J gave up 4 bases, with 10 bases separating them. Germline V CDR1 and CDR2: LGHDT, YNNKEL (reference sequence). The CDR3 has 16 amino acids. The CDR3 region is CASSQEPGSYNSPLHF. The CDR3 DNA reads as TGTGCCAGCAGCCAAGAACCAGGGTCTTATAATTCACCCCTCCACTTT.

This clone has just a few counts. The V gene is TRBV2, the J gene TRBJ1-2, with D perhaps matching TRBD1 (5 bases). This CDR3 region has 14 residues. CDR1 SNHLY and CDR2 FYNNEI come from the germline V gene. Between the trimmed V and J ends, which lost 7 bases and 6 bases, there was a span of 18 bases. CDR3 protein: CASNTQGFLDGYTF. CDR3 DNA sequence: TGTGCCAGCAACACGCAGGGTTTCCTCGATGGCTACACCTTC.